A single sample is the source of the 28 T cell receptor beta chains below, sequenced in a study of T cell changes during pregnancy in multiple sclerosis. The method was immunoSEQ multiplex PCR; TCRdb's version includes in-frame clones alone and lacks a portion of them. Of around 80,000 clones listed, roughly nine tenths are singletons. The specimen comprised peripheral blood, sampled before pregnancy. These receptors were obtained from a female donor with multiple sclerosis, enrolled in a pregnancy study.

The V gene is TRBV28, the J gene TRBJ1-5; tentatively, D is TRBD1 (6 bases). V lost 4 bases and J lost 4, with 14 bases in between. The germline CDR1 and CDR2 sequences are MDHEN and SYDVKM. The CDR3 spans 15 residues. The CDR3 loop reads CASSSPGRGNQPQHF. The CDR3 DNA sequence: TGTGCCAGCAGTTCCCCGGGCAGGGGTAATCAGCCCCAGCATTTT.

This clone came up once. The chain joins TRBV6-5 to TRBJ2-2, with 12 bases aligning to TRBD2. The ends lost 5 bases at V and 6 bases at J; junction bases unmatched: 4. The CDR3 extends over 15 amino acids. CDR1 is MNHEY, CDR2 SVGAGI, per germline. Here the CDR3 reads CASSPLAGGPGELFF. The DNA of the CDR3 is TGTGCCAGCAGTCCTCTAGCGGGAGGGCCCGGGGAGCTGTTTTTT.

The gene calls are TRBV4-1 and TRBJ1-4, with TRBD1 matching over 7 bases. Germline V CDR1 and CDR2: MGHRA, YSYEKL. Losses at the gene ends were 0 bases for V and 3 bases for J; bases not matched to a gene: 7. The CDR3 is made up of 17 amino acids. CDR3 in amino acids: CASSQDRGLGANEKLFF. CDR3 sequence (DNA): TGCGCCAGCAGCCAAGATAGGGGGCTGGGGGCTAATGAAAAACTGTTTTTT.

V is TRBV10-3 and J is TRBJ2-1; D not certain. The germline V gene encodes CDR1 ENHRY and CDR2 SYGVKD. The CDR3 contains 16 residues. Trimming pared 3 bases from V and 0 bases from J, leaving 12 bases between. The CDR3: CAISERGSSSYNEQFF. CDR3 nucleotides: TGTGCCATCAGTGAAAGAGGTTCCAGCTCCTACAATGAGCAGTTCTTC.

This chain uses TRBV2 with TRBJ1-5; 8 nucleotides align to TRBD1. V dropped 5 bases and J dropped 0; count of bases not matched to a gene: 12. Germline-derived CDR1 and CDR2 are SNHLY and FYNNEI. The CDR3 extends over 18 amino acids. CDR3 DNA: TGTGCCAGCAGTCGATTAGACAGGGGCAAGGATAGCAATCAGCCCCAGCATTTT. Translated, it gives CASSRLDRGKDSNQPQHF.

The count of this clone is one. The chain couples TRBV6-5 to TRBJ1-5; tentatively, D is TRBD1 (6 bases). Germline CDR1 MNHEY, CDR2 SVGAGI. The V end was cut by 0 bases, the J end by 9 bases, with 15 bases between. There are 15 residues in the CDR3. Written as DNA, the CDR3 is TGTGCCAGCAGTTACTCGGGACACGGGTCGGGGCCCCAGCATTTT. This translates into CASSYSGHGSGPQHF.

The CDR3 reads CASSQDQGQGETQYF. The CDR3 DNA is TGCGCCAGCAGCCAAGATCAGGGGCAGGGGGAGACCCAGTACTTC. V and J are TRBV4-1 and TRBJ2-5; D possibly corresponds to TRBD1 (6 bases). The ends were cut back, 0 bases at V and 5 bases at J, with 13 bases in the middle. Germline loops: CDR1 MGHRA, CDR2 YSYEKL. CDR3 length: 15 residues.

This chain connects TRBV28 to TRBJ2-7, with 7 bases aligning to TRBD1. The V and J ends lost 6 bases and 5 bases, in that order; junction bases with no gene match: 7. CDR3 size: 13 residues. Germline values: CDR1 MDHEN, CDR2 SYDVKM. The CDR3 DNA sequence: TGTGCCAGCAGCCCCACAGGGGCGAACGAGCAGTACTTC. It specifies CASSPTGANEQYF.

The V call is TRBV6-1, the J call TRBJ1-2; weak D call: TRBD1 (5 bases). The CDR3 length is 17 residues. Per germline, CDR1 MNHNS and CDR2 SASEGT. Trimming cost V 1 base and J 8 bases, with 23 bases left between them. The DNA for the CDR3 is TGTGCCAGCAGTGAAGGCCCGGGATCTTCGGGGGTTAGGGGCTACACCTTC. This gives the protein CASSEGPGSSGVRGYTF.

The rearrangement joins TRBV15 to TRBJ1-1; D is perhaps TRBD1 (5 bases). Trimming took off 1 base at V and 5 bases at J, with 11 bases between the two ends. This CDR3 has 14 residues. CDR1 is LNHNV and CDR2 is YYDKDF in the germline V gene (reference sequence). CDR3 sequence reads: CATSRGREGTEAFF. The CDR3 coding sequence is TGTGCCACCAGCAGAGGCAGGGAGGGTACTGAAGCTTTCTTT.

This chain uses TRBV2 with TRBJ2-3, with 7 nucleotides matching TRBD1. CDR3 size: 13 residues. With V trimmed by 8 bases and J by 0 bases, 2 bases remained unmatched. The germline V gene encodes CDR1 SNHLY and CDR2 FYNNEI. The CDR3 region has the DNA TGTGCCAGCGAGGGGGCTAGCACAGATACGCAGTATTTT. The encoded protein is CASEGASTDTQYF.

CDR3 nucleotide sequence: TGCGCCAGCAGCTTGTCGGACGGACTATCCTACGAGCAGTACTTC. This codes for CASSLSDGLSYEQYF. The V and J genes are TRBV5-1 and TRBJ2-7; a possible D gene is TRBD2 (6 bases). The germline V gene encodes CDR1 SGHRS and CDR2 YFSETQ. The CDR3 is 15 residues long. Trimming pared 1 base from V and 1 base from J, leaving 12 bases between.

The J gene is TRBJ2-2, the V gene TRBV2; D is undetermined. CDR1 SNHLY and CDR2 FYNNEI come from the germline V gene. The CDR3 runs 12 residues. V was shortened by 8 bases and J by 7 bases, with 11 bases between the two germline ends. CDR3 in amino acids: CASRLVGGELFF. CDR3 nucleotide sequence: TGTGCCAGCCGGTTGGTCGGCGGGGAGCTGTTTTTT. Complete variable domain (other parts from reference TRBV2 and TRBJ2-2): EPEVTQTPSHQVTQMGQEVILRCVPISNHLYFYWYRQILGQKVEFLVSFYNNEISEKSEIFDDQFSVERPDGSNFTLKIRSTKLEDSAMYFCASRLVGGELFFGEGSRLTVL.

The chain recombines TRBV2 with TRBJ2-2; 7 positions agree with TRBD1. CDR1 is SNHLY, CDR2 FYNNEI, per germline. The CDR3 totals 14 residues. V lost 5 bases to trimming and J lost 1 base; unmatched junction nucleotides: 1. The CDR3 loop reads CASSRQGNTGELFF. The CDR3 bases are TGTGCCAGCAGTCGACAGGGGAACACCGGGGAGCTGTTTTTT.

This chain uses TRBV7-2 with TRBJ1-1; D possibly corresponds to TRBD1 (5 bases). This CDR3 comprises 16 residues. Trimming removed 5 bases at V and 5 bases at J, with 21 bases between. The germline CDR1 and CDR2 sequences are SGHTA and FQGNSA. The CDR3 is CASSLPWGDDRTEAFF. The CDR3 coding sequence is TGTGCCAGCAGCCTACCATGGGGGGATGATCGGACTGAAGCTTTCTTT.

V usage is TRBV29-1 and J usage is TRBJ1-2, with D possibly TRBD1 on 5 matching bases. Trimming removed 7 bases at V and 0 bases at J, with 15 bases between. This CDR3 comprises 14 residues. Germline V gene data show CDR1 as SQVTM and CDR2 as ANQGSEA. The CDR3 region is CSARAGWTNYGYTF. In DNA, the CDR3 is TGCAGCGCCAGAGCAGGGTGGACTAACTATGGCTACACCTTC. The whole variable domain, remainder taken from reference TRBV29-1 and TRBJ1-2, is SAVISQKPSRDICQRGTSLTIQCQVDSQVTMMFWYRQQPGQSLTLIATANQGSEATYESGFVIDKFPISRPNLTFSTLTVSNMSPEDSSIYLCSARAGWTNYGYTFGSGTRLTVV.

The chain couples TRBV7-2 to TRBJ1-1; the match to TRBD1 covers 7 bases. V was clipped by 5 bases and J by 1 base; unmatched bases: 10. CDR1 is SGHTA, CDR2 FQGNSA, per germline. The CDR3 has 16 residues. The CDR3 DNA follows: TGTGCCAGCAGCCGGGACACCGGGACAGCGAACACTGAAGCTTTCTTT. It codes for CASSRDTGTANTEAFF. Full variable domain (outside the CDR3, taken from reference TRBV7-2 and TRBJ1-1): GAGVSQSPSNKVTEKGKDVELRCDPISGHTALYWYRQSLGQGLEFLIYFQGNSAPDKSGLPSDRFSAERTGGSVSTLTIQRTQQEDSAVYLCASSRDTGTANTEAFFGQGTRLTVV.

The V gene is TRBV7-8, the J gene TRBJ1-5; D perhaps matches TRBD1 (5 bases). The CDR3 loop spans 15 amino acids. The V end was cut by 2 bases, the J end by 0 bases, with 8 bases between. Germline lookup yields CDR1 SGHVS and CDR2 FQNEAQ. Here the CDR3 DNA reads TGTGCCAGCAGCTTACGGGGGGATAGCAATCAGCCCCAGCATTTT. Protein product: CASSLRGDSNQPQHF.

The J gene is TRBJ1-2, the V gene TRBV6-1; 8 bases are a match to TRBD1. The CDR3 sequence is 15 residues long. The V and J ends lost 7 bases and 4 bases, in that order; junction bases with no gene match: 11. The germline V gene encodes CDR1 MNHNS and CDR2 SASEGT. CDR3 in amino acids: CASTVGYRGAYGYTF. DNA for the CDR3: TGTGCCAGCACTGTTGGTTACAGGGGGGCCTATGGCTACACCTTC.

The gene calls are TRBV29-1 and TRBJ2-2, with 8 bases lining up with TRBD2. From germline, CDR1 is SQVTM and CDR2 ANQGSEA. This CDR3 has 13 amino acids. With 5 bases clipped from V and 6 bases from J, the junction kept 5 bases outside the gene matches. The CDR3 region is CSVRDGRAGELFF. The CDR3, as DNA: TGCAGCGTTCGTGACGGGAGGGCCGGGGAGCTGTTTTTT.

This clone was found once. The chain's CDR3 is CASSIRTGGNTGELFF. The CDR3, as DNA: TGTGCCAGCAGCATACGAACAGGGGGGAACACCGGGGAGCTGTTTTTT. This chain connects TRBV4-2 to TRBJ2-2; 8 bases are a match to TRBD1. The CDR3 covers 16 residues. The junction had 6 bases not matched to a gene; V was cut back by 5 bases and J by 1 base. The germline CDR1 and CDR2 sequences are LGHNA and YNFKEQ.

This chain joins TRBV10-3 and TRBJ2-1, with 8 bases lining up with TRBD2. The trim removed 2 bases at V and 4 bases at J, leaving 7 bases unmatched. CDR3 length equals 16 residues. Germline assignment: CDR1 ENHRY and CDR2 SYGVKD. This chain's CDR3 is CAISETLAGEYNEQFF. The DNA of the CDR3 is TGTGCCATCAGTGAGACGCTAGCGGGCGAATACAATGAGCAGTTCTTC.

The J gene is TRBJ2-7, the V gene TRBV19; D gene uncertain. The V gene's germline CDR1 is LNHDA and CDR2 SQIVND (reference sequence). This CDR3 comprises 16 residues. Trimming stripped 4 bases from V and 6 bases from J, with 22 bases between. The CDR3 nucleotides are TGTGCCAGTAGTAGTACCCGTGGGCAGGTCAACCGCGAGCAGTACTTC. It translates to CASSSTRGQVNREQYF.

The gene calls are TRBV7-2 and TRBJ2-2, with 10 nucleotides matching TRBD2. Germline assignment: CDR1 SGHTA and CDR2 FQGNSA. This CDR3 is built from 15 residues. Trimming cost V 7 bases and J 4 bases; bases outside gene matches: 6. CDR3 nucleotides: TGTGCCAGCACTGCGAAGCGGGGGGGCACCGGGGAGCTGTTTTTT. It translates to CASTAKRGGTGELFF.

This clone was counted many times. V usage is TRBV5-6 and J usage is TRBJ1-1, with TRBD1 as a possible D gene (5 bases). This CDR3 comprises 13 residues. The V end lost 0 bases, the J end lost 6 bases, and 9 bases lay between the germline ends. The V gene's germline CDR1 is SGHDT and CDR2 YYEEEE. The CDR3 sequence: CASSLAWGSEAFF. DNA of the CDR3: TGTGCCAGCAGCTTGGCCTGGGGCTCTGAAGCTTTCTTT.

V gene TRBV25-1 combines with J gene TRBJ1-1; D unresolved. The V gene's germline CDR1 is MGHDK and CDR2 SYGVNS. CDR3 size: 13 residues. The V and J ends lost 3 bases and 1 base respectively, with 6 bases between them. CDR3 bases: TGTGCCAGCAGTGAGAGGGAGAACACTGAAGCTTTCTTT. Translation: CASSERENTEAFF. The full variable domain, completed using reference TRBV25-1 and TRBJ1-1, is EADIYQTPRYLVIGTGKKITLECSQTMGHDKMYWYQQDPGMELHLIHYSYGVNSTEKGDLSSESTVSRIRTEHFPLTLESARPSHTSQYLCASSERENTEAFFGQGTRLTVV.

Only one count was recorded for this clone. The gene calls are TRBV7-2 and TRBJ2-1; 8 bases line up with TRBD2. From germline, CDR1 is SGHTA and CDR2 FQGNSA. J lost 6 bases, V lost 0 bases, and 4 bases had no gene match. The CDR3 sequence is 15 residues long. The CDR3: CASSLAGTRINEQFF. As DNA, the CDR3 is TGTGCCAGCAGCTTAGCCGGGACTAGAATCAATGAGCAGTTCTTC.

The genes are TRBV5-6 and TRBJ1-5; D call uncertain. The CDR3 loop spans 14 amino acids. Germline loops: CDR1 SGHDT, CDR2 YYEEEE. The V gene lost 0 bases and the J gene lost 2 bases, with 6 bases spanning the gap. CDR3 sequence: CASSLGLGNQPQHF. The CDR3 bases are TGTGCCAGCAGCTTGGGACTAGGCAATCAGCCCCAGCATTTT. The full variable domain, in which reference TRBV5-6 and TRBJ1-5 provide the parts outside the CDR3, is DAGVTQSPTHLIKTRGQQVTLRCSPKSGHDTVSWYQQALGQGPQFIFQYYEEEERQRGNFPDRFSGHQFPNYSSELNVNALLLGDSALYLCASSLGLGNQPQHFGDGTRLSIL.